What follows are 26 T cell receptor beta chains derived from one specimen sequenced in a study of blood T cell repertoires in COVID-19. Sequencing used immunoSEQ multiplex PCR; TCRdb keeps in-frame clones, though not all of them. The sample shows 95,000 or so clones, about 85% of them seen only once. Material: peripheral blood. These receptors were collected from a man at least 80 years old with active or convalescent COVID-19.

This clone was counted only a few times. The chain is built from TRBV6-5 and TRBJ2-7; possibly TRBD1 for D (6 bases). This CDR3 spans 14 amino acids. Germline V gives CDR1 MNHEY, CDR2 SVGAGI. Trimming left V 5 bases short and J 2 bases short, with 13 bases between. The CDR3 DNA reads TGTGCCAGCAGTACCCGGGACAACACCTACGAGCAGTACTTC. Residues: CASSTRDNTYEQYF.

The CDR3 DNA reads TGTGCCAGCAGCTTAGGGCACACAGATACGCAGTATTTT. It is translated as CASSLGHTDTQYF. The chain is built from TRBV11-2 and TRBJ2-3, with D uncertain. V lost 1 base to trimming and J lost 2 bases, with 4 bases between them. The CDR3 extends over 13 amino acids. Germline-derived CDR1 and CDR2 are SGHAT and FQNNGV. Supplemented by reference TRBV11-2 and TRBJ2-3, the full variable domain reads EAGVAQSPRYKIIEKRQSVAFWCNPISGHATLYWYQQILGQGPKLLIQFQNNGVVDDSQLPKDRFSAERLKGVDSTLKIQPAKLEDSAVYLCASSLGHTDTQYFGPGTRLTVL.

The count of this clone is one. The chain combines TRBV6-1 with TRBJ2-7, with 7 nucleotides matching TRBD2. Germline V CDR1 and CDR2: MNHNS, SASEGT. V was pared by 4 bases and J by 8 bases, with 20 bases of the junction left unmatched. CDR3 length: 17 amino acids. Written as DNA, the CDR3 is TGTGCCAGCAGTGCTCCGAACACCGGGACTATCCAAGGGAAGCAGTACTTC. Translated: CASSAPNTGTIQGKQYF.

The rearrangement uses TRBV2 and TRBJ2-2, with D possibly matching TRBD1 (6 bases). Germline lookup yields CDR1 SNHLY and CDR2 FYNNEI. There are 13 residues in the CDR3. V was clipped by 6 bases and J by 6 bases, with 11 bases between them. The CDR3 DNA reads TGTGCCAGCAGACTAACAGGGTCCGGGGAGCTGTTTTTT. It yields the protein CASRLTGSGELFF.

The J gene is TRBJ1-1, the V gene TRBV19; no clear D. Germline CDR1 is LNHDA and CDR2 is SQIVND (reference sequence). This CDR3 contains 15 residues. Trimming took 5 bases from V and 1 from J, leaving 14 bases between them. The CDR3: CASSVTRVPNTEAFF. In nucleotides, the CDR3 is TGTGCCAGTAGTGTAACCCGGGTTCCGAACACTGAAGCTTTCTTT.

CDR3: CASRDTTGSNEKLFF. CDR3 nucleotide sequence: TGCGCCAGCAGGGACACGACAGGAAGTAATGAAAAACTGTTTTTT. The V call is TRBV10-2, the J call TRBJ1-4; perhaps TRBD1 as D (6 bases). CDR3 size: 15 residues. Germline CDR1 WSHSY, CDR2 SAAADI. Trimming removed 6 bases from V and 4 bases from J, with 15 bases in between.

The V gene is TRBV7-2, the J gene TRBJ2-3; D perhaps matches TRBD2 (5 bases). The CDR3 has 15 residues. The V and J ends lost 1 base and 4 bases respectively, with 12 bases between them. CDR1 is SGHTA and CDR2 is FQGNSA in the germline V gene. CDR3 loop: CASSLVGVHADTQYF. Here the CDR3 DNA reads TGTGCCAGCAGCTTAGTCGGGGTTCATGCAGATACGCAGTATTTT.

The rearrangement joins TRBV29-1 to TRBJ2-3; D perhaps matches TRBD1 (6 bases). V gave up 2 bases and J gave up 4 bases, with 7 bases separating them. Germline V gene lookup returns CDR1 SQVTM and CDR2 ANQGSEA. The CDR3 runs to 12 residues. CDR3 region: CSVEPGADTQYF. Here the CDR3 DNA reads TGCAGCGTTGAACCAGGGGCAGATACGCAGTATTTT.

The chain recombines TRBV2 with TRBJ1-1; 9 bases agree with TRBD1. CDR3 length: 17 amino acids. The V gene end was trimmed by 6 bases and the J gene end by 1 base; junction bases not matched to a gene: 12. From germline, CDR1 is SNHLY and CDR2 FYNNEI. CDR3 sequence: CASSPGQGFSGNTEAFF. The CDR3 DNA reads as TGTGCCAGCAGCCCGGGACAGGGATTTTCAGGGAACACTGAAGCTTTCTTT. Combining the CDR3 with reference TRBV2 and TRBJ1-1 gives the whole variable domain EPEVTQTPSHQVTQMGQEVILRCVPISNHLYFYWYRQILGQKVEFLVSFYNNEISEKSEIFDDQFSVERPDGSNFTLKIRSTKLEDSAMYFCASSPGQGFSGNTEAFFGQGTRLTVV.

The CDR3 is CASSPRARGTEAFF. CDR3 DNA: TGTGCCAGCAGCCCAAGGGCCCGGGGCACTGAAGCTTTCTTT. The chain has TRBV27 and TRBJ1-1, with D unresolved. Trimming removed 6 bases at V and 4 bases at J, with 15 bases between. Germline V gene lookup returns CDR1 MNHEY and CDR2 SMNVEV (reference sequence). The CDR3 covers 14 residues.

The chain employs TRBV5-1 and TRBJ1-1; 10 bases agree with TRBD1. This CDR3 region has 14 residues. The germline gives CDR1 SGHRS, CDR2 YFSETQ. V gave up 5 bases and J gave up 4 bases; unmatched junction bases: 5. In nucleotides, the CDR3 is TGCGCCAGCAGTCCGACAGGGGGCATCACTGAAGCTTTCTTT. Residues: CASSPTGGITEAFF. The full variable domain, with the rest looked up from reference TRBV5-1 and TRBJ1-1, is KAGVTQTPRYLIKTRGQQVTLSCSPISGHRSVSWYQQTPGQGLQFLFEYFSETQRNKGNFPGRFSGRQFSNSRSEMNVSTLELGDSALYLCASSPTGGITEAFFGQGTRLTVV.

There are a few counts of this clone. This rearrangement joins TRBV7-8 to TRBJ2-2; possibly TRBD2 for D (6 bases). This CDR3 is 14 amino acids long. The V end was cut by 5 bases, the J end by 4 bases, with 11 bases between. Germline loops: CDR1 SGHVS, CDR2 FQNEAQ. CDR3 loop: CASSQTRSTGELFF. The CDR3 DNA is TGTGCCAGCAGCCAGACTAGATCCACCGGGGAGCTGTTTTTT.

The rearrangement links TRBV4-1 to TRBJ2-7, with 7 nucleotides matching TRBD1. The CDR3 has 15 amino acids. Trimming at V came to 4 bases and at J to 4 bases, leaving 10 bases not matched to a gene. Looked up from germline, CDR1 is MGHRA and CDR2 is YSYEKL. CDR3 sequence reads: CASSPRDSFFYEQYF. The CDR3 coding sequence is TGCGCCAGCAGCCCCCGGGACAGTTTTTTTTACGAGCAGTACTTC.

The V call is TRBV9, the J call TRBJ2-5; tentative D call: TRBD2 (6 bases). V was shortened by 4 bases and J by 5 bases, with 24 bases between the two germline ends. The CDR3 extends over 17 amino acids. Germline values: CDR1 SGDLS, CDR2 YYNGEE. CDR3 amino acids: CASSPPGPGAQFETQYF. DNA for the CDR3: TGTGCCAGCAGCCCTCCGGGACCGGGAGCTCAGTTTGAGACCCAGTACTTC.

J is TRBJ1-3 and V is TRBV3-1 (or the pseudogene TRBV3-2); 7 nucleotides agree with TRBD1. The CDR3 totals 15 residues. Germline trimming cut 4 bases from V and 1 base from J; bases unmatched to any gene: 4. Germline-derived CDR1 and CDR2 are LGHDT and YNNKEL (reference sequence). CDR3 bases: TGTGCCAGCAGCCGGGGACAGTTTTCTGGAAACACCATATATTTT. Amino acids: CASSRGQFSGNTIYF.

This rearrangement joins TRBV4-2 to TRBJ2-1; 9 nucleotides agree with TRBD2. The junction had 15 bases not matched to a gene; V was cut back by 0 bases and J by 15 bases. Looked up from germline, CDR1 is LGHNA and CDR2 is YNFKEQ. The CDR3 runs to 16 residues. The CDR3 sequence is CASSQDLLAGTTIRFF. DNA of the CDR3: TGTGCCAGCAGCCAAGATCTGCTAGCGGGGACCACAATTCGGTTCTTC.

V and J are TRBV9 and TRBJ1-2; D is possibly TRBD1 (5 bases). CDR1 SGDLS and CDR2 YYNGEE come from the germline V gene. This CDR3 comprises 14 residues. V was cut by 0 bases and J by 7 bases, with 13 bases left in between. The CDR3 DNA reads TGTGCCAGCAGCGTAGGCGTCAGGGATCCTGGCTACACCTTC. Translating it yields CASSVGVRDPGYTF. Supplemented by reference TRBV9 and TRBJ1-2, the full variable domain reads DSGVTQTPKHLITATGQRVTLRCSPRSGDLSVYWYQQSLDQGLQFLIQYYNGEERAKGNILERFSAQQFPDLHSELNLSSLELGDSALYFCASSVGVRDPGYTFGSGTRLTVV.

The CDR3 sequence: CASKETGSPRDTQYF. The CDR3 bases are TGTGCGAGCAAAGAAACAGGTTCTCCTAGGGATACGCAGTATTTT. The chain is built from TRBV19 and TRBJ2-3; perhaps TRBD1 as D (5 bases). CDR1 LNHDA and CDR2 SQIVND come from the germline V gene (reference sequence). The length of the CDR3 is 15 residues.

The chain joins TRBV6-2 or TRBV6-3 to TRBJ2-2; possible D gene TRBD2, 5 bases. The germline V and J ends were trimmed by 0 bases and 6 bases, with 14 bases remaining between them. This CDR3 region has 16 residues. CDR1 and CDR2 from the germline V gene are MNHEY and SVGEGT. CDR3 sequence (DNA): TGTGCCAGCAGTTACTCGACCCGTACTAGAGCCGGGGAGCTGTTTTTT. Translation: CASSYSTRTRAGELFF.

V and J are TRBV27 and TRBJ1-2, with 8 bases identical to TRBD1. The CDR3 consists of 13 residues. Germline CDR1 and CDR2: MNHEY and SMNVEV (reference sequence). V lost 5 bases and J lost 2; bases outside the gene matches: 1. CDR3 amino acids: CASSPGGNYGYTF. In DNA, the CDR3 is TGTGCCAGCAGTCCAGGGGGCAACTATGGCTACACCTTC.

CDR3 region: CASSFTGNQPQHF. CDR3 nucleotide sequence: TGTGCCAGCAGCTTTACGGGGAACCAGCCCCAGCATTTT. The chain joins TRBV7-2 to TRBJ1-5; D is ambiguous. CDR1 SGHTA and CDR2 FQGNSA come from the germline V gene. This CDR3 is built from 13 residues. The V end lost 3 bases, the J end lost 7 bases, and 10 bases lay between the germline ends.

The chain links TRBV6-5 to TRBJ1-4, with a possible D match to TRBD1 (5 bases). There are 15 residues in the CDR3. The germline V gene has CDR1 MNHEY and CDR2 SVGAGI. Trimming left V 0 bases short and J 7 bases short, with 12 bases between. The CDR3 here is CASSYSGQGIEKLFF. CDR3 bases: TGTGCCAGCAGTTACTCCGGGCAGGGAATTGAAAAACTGTTTTTT.

The chain combines TRBV12-3 or TRBV12-4 with TRBJ2-3; D is unresolved. V was pared by 7 bases and J by 2 bases, with 4 bases between. The CDR3 sequence is 11 residues long. Written as DNA, the CDR3 is TGTGCCAGCACCTCCACAGATACGCAGTATTTT. Protein: CASTSTDTQYF.

In its sample, this clone was seen a few times. The genes are TRBV28 and TRBJ2-7, with TRBD1 identical over 9 bases. Trimming cost V 7 bases and J 0 bases; bases outside gene matches: 10. This CDR3 has 16 amino acids. The V gene's germline CDR1 is MDHEN and CDR2 SYDVKM. The CDR3 DNA reads TGTGCCAGCAACCACCTAAGGGACAGGGTCTCCTACGAGCAGTACTTC. This codes for CASNHLRDRVSYEQYF.

The chain joins TRBV24-1 to TRBJ1-2; TRBD1 aligns across 7 bases. With V trimmed by 3 bases and J by 6 bases, 9 bases remained unmatched. The CDR3 runs to 15 residues. Germline-derived CDR1 and CDR2 are KGHDR and SFDVKD. In DNA, the CDR3 is TGTGCCACCAGTGATGCAGGAATGACAGGGAATGGCTACACCTTC. Its protein product is CATSDAGMTGNGYTF.

J is TRBJ2-3 and V is TRBV24-1; 7 nucleotides align to TRBD1. Germline CDR1 KGHDR, CDR2 SFDVKD. The CDR3 spans 14 residues. Germline trimming cut 3 bases from V and 4 bases from J; bases unmatched to any gene: 3. The CDR3 here is CATSDPGGPDTQYF. The CDR3, as DNA: TGTGCCACCAGTGATCCAGGGGGACCAGATACGCAGTATTTT.